This T cell receptor (beta chain) derives from a study of blood T cell repertoires in COVID-19. Study background: From the United States, Italy and Spain came samples of acute and convalescent COVID-19.

Germline CDR1 is SGHTA and CDR2 is FQGNSA. V shed 3 bases, J shed 1 base, and the junction held 5 bases outside the gene matches. The CDR3 is made up of 15 amino acids. The table came from immunoSEQ multiplex PCR; TCRdb's copy has only in-frame clones and leaves some out. The sample holds 45,000 to 50,000 clones, 60% to 80% seen once. In its sample, this clone was seen once. The sequenced sample was peripheral blood. The rearrangement uses TRBV7-2 and TRBJ2-5; TRBD1 agrees at 7 bases. This clonotype originated in a human donor with active or convalescent COVID-19. The donor label of this sample is uncertain. Here the CDR3 reads CASSFRDSVQETQYF. CDR3 DNA: TGTGCCAGCAGCTTCCGGGACAGTGTCCAAGAGACCCAGTACTTC.